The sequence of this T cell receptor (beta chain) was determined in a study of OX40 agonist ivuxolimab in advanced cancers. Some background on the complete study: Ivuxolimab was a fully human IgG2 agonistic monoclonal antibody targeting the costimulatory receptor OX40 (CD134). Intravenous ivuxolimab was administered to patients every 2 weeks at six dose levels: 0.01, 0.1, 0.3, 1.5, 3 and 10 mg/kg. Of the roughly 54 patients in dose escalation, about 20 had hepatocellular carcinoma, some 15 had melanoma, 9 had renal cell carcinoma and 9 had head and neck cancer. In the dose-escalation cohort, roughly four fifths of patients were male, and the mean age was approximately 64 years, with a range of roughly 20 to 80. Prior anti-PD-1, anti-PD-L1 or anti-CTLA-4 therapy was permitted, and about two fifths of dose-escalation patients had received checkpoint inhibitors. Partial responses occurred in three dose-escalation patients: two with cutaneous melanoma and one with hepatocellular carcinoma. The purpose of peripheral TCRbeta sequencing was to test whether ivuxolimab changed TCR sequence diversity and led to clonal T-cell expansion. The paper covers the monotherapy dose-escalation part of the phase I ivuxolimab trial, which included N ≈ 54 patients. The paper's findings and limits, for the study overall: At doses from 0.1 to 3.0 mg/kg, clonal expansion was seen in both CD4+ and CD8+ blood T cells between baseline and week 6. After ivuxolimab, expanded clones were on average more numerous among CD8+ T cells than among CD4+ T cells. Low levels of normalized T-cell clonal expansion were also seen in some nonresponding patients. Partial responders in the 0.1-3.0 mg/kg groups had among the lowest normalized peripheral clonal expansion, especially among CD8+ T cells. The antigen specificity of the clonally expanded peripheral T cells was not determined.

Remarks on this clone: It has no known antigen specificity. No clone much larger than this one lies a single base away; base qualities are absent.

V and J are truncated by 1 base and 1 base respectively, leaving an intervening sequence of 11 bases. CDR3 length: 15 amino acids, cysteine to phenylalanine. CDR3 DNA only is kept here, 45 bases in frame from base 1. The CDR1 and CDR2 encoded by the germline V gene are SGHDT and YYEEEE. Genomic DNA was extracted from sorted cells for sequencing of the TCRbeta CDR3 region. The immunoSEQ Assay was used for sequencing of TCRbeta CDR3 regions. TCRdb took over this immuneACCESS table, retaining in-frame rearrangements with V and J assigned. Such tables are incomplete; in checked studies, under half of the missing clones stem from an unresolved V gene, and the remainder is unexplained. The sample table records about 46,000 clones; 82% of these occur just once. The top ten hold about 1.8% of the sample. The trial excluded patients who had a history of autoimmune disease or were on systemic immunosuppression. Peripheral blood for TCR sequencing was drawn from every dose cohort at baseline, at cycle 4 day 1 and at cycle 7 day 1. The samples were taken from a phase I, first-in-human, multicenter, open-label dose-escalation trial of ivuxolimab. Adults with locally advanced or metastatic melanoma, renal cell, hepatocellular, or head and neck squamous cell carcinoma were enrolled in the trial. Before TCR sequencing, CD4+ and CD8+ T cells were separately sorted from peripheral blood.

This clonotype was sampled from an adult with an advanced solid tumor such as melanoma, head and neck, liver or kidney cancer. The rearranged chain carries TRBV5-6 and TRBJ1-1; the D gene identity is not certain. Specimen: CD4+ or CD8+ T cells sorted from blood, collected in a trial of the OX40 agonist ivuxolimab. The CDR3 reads CASSLRSLSNTEAFF. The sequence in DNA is TGTGCCAGCAGCTTGAGATCGCTCTCGAACACTGAAGCTTTCTTT. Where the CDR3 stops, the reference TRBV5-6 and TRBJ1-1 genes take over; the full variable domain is DAGVTQSPTHLIKTRGQQVTLRCSPKSGHDTVSWYQQALGQGPQFIFQYYEEEERQRGNFPDRFSGHQFPNYSSELNVNALLLGDSALYLCASSLRSLSNTEAFFGQGTRLTVV.